The clone carrying this TCR beta chain was observed many times. What it binds is not known. With 6 bases clipped from V and 6 bases from J, the junction kept 8 bases outside the gene matches. Germline CDR1 DFQATT, CDR2 SNEGSKA (reference sequence). This CDR3 has 13 residues. TCRdb re-called the 5' RACE reads with MiXCR, one entry per CDR3 protein. The sample has roughly 750,000 distinct CDR3 sequences, less than 25% seen once. This record belongs to a study of identical twins. Study-wide results and caveats: Zero-insertion results could be subject to partial confounding by invariant MAIT and iNKT cells.

The same sample was also studied in work on T cells expressing NK-cell markers. That paper states: According to the study, TCR beta repertoires originated from sorted CD3+CD56+NKG2C+, CD3+CD56+NKG2C- and CD3+CD56-NKG2C+ T cells.

V is TRBV20-1 and J is TRBJ1-5; 7 bases align to TRBD1. The sample was PBMCs. The clonotype comes from a woman in her late teens or twenties in good health. CDR3 DNA sequence: TGCAGTGCCGCCGACAGGGTAACTCAGCCCCAGCATTTT. This sequence encodes CSAADRVTQPQHF.